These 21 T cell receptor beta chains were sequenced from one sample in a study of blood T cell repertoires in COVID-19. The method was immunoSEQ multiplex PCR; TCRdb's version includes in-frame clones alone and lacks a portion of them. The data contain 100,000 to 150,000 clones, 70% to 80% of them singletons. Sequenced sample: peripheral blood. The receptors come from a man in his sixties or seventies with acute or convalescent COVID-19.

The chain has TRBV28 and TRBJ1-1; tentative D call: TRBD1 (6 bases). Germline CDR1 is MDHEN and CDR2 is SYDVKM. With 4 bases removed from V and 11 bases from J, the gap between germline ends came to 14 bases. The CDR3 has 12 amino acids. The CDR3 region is CASSSPDRGAFF. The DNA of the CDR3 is TGTGCCAGCAGTTCACCGGACAGAGGTGCTTTCTTT.

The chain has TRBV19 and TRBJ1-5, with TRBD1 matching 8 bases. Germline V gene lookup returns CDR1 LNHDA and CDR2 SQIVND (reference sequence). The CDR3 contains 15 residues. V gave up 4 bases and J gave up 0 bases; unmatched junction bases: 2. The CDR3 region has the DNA TGTGCCAGTAGTAAGGGACAGGCTAGCAATCAGCCCCAGCATTTT. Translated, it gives CASSKGQASNQPQHF.

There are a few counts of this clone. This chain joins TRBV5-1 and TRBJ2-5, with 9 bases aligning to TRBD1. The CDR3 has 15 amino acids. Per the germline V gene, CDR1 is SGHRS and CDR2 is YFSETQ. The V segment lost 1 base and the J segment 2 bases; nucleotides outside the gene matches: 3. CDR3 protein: CASSLLGQGQETQYF. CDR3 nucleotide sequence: TGCGCCAGCAGCTTGTTAGGACAGGGGCAAGAGACCCAGTACTTC.

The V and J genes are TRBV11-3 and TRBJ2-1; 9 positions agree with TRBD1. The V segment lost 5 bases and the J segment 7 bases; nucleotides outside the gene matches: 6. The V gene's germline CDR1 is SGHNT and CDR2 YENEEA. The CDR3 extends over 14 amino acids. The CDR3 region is CASSPRDRANEQFF. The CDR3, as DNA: TGTGCCAGCAGCCCCCGGGACAGGGCGAATGAGCAGTTCTTC.

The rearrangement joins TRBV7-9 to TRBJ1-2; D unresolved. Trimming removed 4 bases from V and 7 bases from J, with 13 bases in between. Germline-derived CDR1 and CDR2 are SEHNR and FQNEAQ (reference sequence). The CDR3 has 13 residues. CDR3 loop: CASSSESRSGYTF. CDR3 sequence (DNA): TGTGCCAGCAGCTCTGAAAGTCGGAGTGGCTACACCTTC.

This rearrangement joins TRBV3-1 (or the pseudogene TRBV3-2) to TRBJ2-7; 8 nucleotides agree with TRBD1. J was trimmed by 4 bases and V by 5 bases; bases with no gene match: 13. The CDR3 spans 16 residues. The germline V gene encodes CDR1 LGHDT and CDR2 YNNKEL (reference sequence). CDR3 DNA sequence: TGTGCCAGCAGCTCAGACAGGGGTTGGGGATGGTACGAGCAGTACTTC. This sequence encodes CASSSDRGWGWYEQYF.

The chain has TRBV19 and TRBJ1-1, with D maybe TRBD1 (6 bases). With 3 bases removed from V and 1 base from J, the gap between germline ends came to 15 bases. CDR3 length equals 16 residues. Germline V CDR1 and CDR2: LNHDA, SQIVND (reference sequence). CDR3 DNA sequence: TGTGCCAGTAGTATGGAACAGGGTCTTAGGAACACTGAAGCTTTCTTT. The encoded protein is CASSMEQGLRNTEAFF.

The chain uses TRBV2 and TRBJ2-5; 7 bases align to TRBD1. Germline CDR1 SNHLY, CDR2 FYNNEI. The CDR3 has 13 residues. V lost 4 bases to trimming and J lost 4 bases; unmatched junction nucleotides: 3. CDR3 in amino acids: CASSVDRVETQYF. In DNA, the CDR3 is TGTGCCAGCAGTGTCGACAGGGTAGAGACCCAGTACTTC.

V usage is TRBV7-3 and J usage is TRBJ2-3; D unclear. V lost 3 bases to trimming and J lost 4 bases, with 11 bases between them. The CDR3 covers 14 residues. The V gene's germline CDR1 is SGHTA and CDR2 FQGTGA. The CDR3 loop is CASSFWAPPDTQYF. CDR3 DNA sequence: TGTGCCAGCAGCTTTTGGGCTCCCCCAGATACGCAGTATTTT.

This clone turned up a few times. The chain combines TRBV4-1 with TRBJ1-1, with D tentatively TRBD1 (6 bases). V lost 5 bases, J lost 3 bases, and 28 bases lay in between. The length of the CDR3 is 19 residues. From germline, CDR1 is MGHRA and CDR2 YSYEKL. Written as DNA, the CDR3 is TGCGCCAGCAGCTCCTCTTTCCCCCGACAGGTTCGAAGGGACACTGAAGCTTTCTTT. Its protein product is CASSSSFPRQVRRDTEAFF.

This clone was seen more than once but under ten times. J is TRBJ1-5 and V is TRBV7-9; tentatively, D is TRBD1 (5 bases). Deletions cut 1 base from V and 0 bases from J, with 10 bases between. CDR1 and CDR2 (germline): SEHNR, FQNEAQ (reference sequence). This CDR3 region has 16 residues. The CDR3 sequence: CASSLGDWYSNQPQHF. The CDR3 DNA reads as TGTGCCAGCAGCTTAGGGGACTGGTATAGCAATCAGCCCCAGCATTTT.

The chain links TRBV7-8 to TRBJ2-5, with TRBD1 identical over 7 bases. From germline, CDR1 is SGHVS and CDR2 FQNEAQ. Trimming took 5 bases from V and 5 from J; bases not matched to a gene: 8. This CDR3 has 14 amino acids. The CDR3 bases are TGTGCCAGCAGCCAAGGGGGCTGGTGGGAGACCCAGTACTTC. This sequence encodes CASSQGGWWETQYF. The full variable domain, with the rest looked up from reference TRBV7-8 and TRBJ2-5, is GAGVSQSPRYKVAKRGQDVALRCDPISGHVSLFWYQQALGQGPEFLTYFQNEAQLDKSGLPSDRFFAERPEGSVSTLKIQRTQQEDSAVYLCASSQGGWWETQYFGPGTRLLVL.

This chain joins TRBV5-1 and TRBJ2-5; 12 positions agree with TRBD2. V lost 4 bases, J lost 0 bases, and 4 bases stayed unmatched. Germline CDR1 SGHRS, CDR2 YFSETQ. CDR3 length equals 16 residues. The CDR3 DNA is TGCGCCAGCAGCACAACTAGCGGGGGGCACCAAGAGACCCAGTACTTC. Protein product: CASSTTSGGHQETQYF.

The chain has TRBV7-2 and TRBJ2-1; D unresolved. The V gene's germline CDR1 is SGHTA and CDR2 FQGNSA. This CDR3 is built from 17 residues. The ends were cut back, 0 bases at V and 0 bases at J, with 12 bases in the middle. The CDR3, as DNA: TGTGCCAGCAGCTTAGCGGGCCCACCGAGCTCCTACAATGAGCAGTTCTTC. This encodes CASSLAGPPSSYNEQFF.

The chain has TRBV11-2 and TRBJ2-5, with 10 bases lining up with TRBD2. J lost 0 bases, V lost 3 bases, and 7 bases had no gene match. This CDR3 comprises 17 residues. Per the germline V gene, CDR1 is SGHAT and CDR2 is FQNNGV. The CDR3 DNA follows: TGTGCCAGCAGCTTTACTAGCGGGGCCTTTTACCAAGAGACCCAGTACTTC. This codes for CASSFTSGAFYQETQYF.

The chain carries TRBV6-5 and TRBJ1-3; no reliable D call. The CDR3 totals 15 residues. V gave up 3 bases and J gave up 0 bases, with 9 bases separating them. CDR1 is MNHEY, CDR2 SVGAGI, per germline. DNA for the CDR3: TGTGCCAGCAGTTATGGACGGGACTCTGGAAACACCATATATTTT. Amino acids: CASSYGRDSGNTIYF.

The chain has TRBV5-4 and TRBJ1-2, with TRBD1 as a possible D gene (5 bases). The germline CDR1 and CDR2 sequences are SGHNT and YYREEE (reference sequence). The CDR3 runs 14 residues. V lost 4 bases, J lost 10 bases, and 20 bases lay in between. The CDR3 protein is CASSPKGEPSDYTF. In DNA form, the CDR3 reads TGTGCCAGCAGCCCAAAAGGGGAACCTAGCGACTACACCTTC.

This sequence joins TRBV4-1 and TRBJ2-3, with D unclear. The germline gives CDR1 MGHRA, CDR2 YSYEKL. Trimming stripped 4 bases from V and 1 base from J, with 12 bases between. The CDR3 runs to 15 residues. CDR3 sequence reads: CASSPSSSRTDTQYF. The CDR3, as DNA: TGCGCCAGCAGCCCCTCGAGCTCCCGCACAGATACGCAGTATTTT.

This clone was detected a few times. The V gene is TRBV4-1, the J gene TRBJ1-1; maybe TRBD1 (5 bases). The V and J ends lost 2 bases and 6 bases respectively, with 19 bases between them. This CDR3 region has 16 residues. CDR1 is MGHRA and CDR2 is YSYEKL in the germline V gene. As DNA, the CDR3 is TGCGCCAGCAGCCAAACCGGTTGGGGGGGGAAGGCTGAAGCTTTCTTT. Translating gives CASSQTGWGGKAEAFF.

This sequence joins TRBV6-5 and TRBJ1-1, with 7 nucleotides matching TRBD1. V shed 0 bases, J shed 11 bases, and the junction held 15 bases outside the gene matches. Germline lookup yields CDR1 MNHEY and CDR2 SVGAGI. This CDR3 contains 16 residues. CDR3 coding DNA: TGTGCCAGCAGTTACTCGAATGAGGGGGCGGGAATTGGGGCTTTCTTT. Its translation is CASSYSNEGAGIGAFF.

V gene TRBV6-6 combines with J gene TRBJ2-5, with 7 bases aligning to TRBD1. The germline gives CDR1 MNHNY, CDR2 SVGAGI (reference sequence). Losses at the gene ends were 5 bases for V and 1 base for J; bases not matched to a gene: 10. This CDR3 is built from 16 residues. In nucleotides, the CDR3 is TGTGCCAGCAGTGCCATTACAAGGGGGCGCCAAGAGACCCAGTACTTC. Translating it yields CASSAITRGRQETQYF.